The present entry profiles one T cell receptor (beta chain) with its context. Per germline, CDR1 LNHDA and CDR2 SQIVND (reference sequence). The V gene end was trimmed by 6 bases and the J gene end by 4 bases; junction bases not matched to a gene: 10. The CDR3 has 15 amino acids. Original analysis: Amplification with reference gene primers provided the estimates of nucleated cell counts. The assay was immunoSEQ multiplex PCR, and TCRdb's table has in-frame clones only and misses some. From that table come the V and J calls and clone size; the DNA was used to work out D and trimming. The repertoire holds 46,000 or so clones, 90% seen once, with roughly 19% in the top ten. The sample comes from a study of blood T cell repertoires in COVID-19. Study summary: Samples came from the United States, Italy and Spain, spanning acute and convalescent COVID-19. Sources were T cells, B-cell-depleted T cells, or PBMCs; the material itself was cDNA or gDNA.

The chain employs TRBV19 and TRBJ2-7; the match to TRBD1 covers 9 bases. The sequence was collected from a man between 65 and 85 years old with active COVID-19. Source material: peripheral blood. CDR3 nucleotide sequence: TGTGCCAGTAGCGACGGGACAGGGAATAATTACGAGCAGTACTTC. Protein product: CASSDGTGNNYEQYF.